One sample yielded the 22 T cell receptor beta chains listed below, sequenced in a study of blood T cell repertoires in COVID-19. Produced via immunoSEQ multiplex PCR; TCRdb's table is partial and in-frame only. The top ten clones hold around 15% of a sample with roughly 89,000 clones, roughly 80% of them seen once. The sample comprised peripheral blood. The receptors were gathered from an elderly woman with acute or convalescent COVID-19.

The rearrangement uses TRBV5-4 and TRBJ2-3, with 8 bases identical to TRBD2. The J segment lost 2 bases and the V segment lost 4 bases, leaving 9 bases of the junction unmatched. Germline V gene sequence: CDR1 SGHNT, CDR2 YYREEE (reference sequence). The CDR3 runs 16 residues. CDR3 nucleotide sequence: TGTGCCAGCAGCCCCGGTCCCGGGGGGGCCACAGATACGCAGTATTTT. It specifies CASSPGPGGATDTQYF. Drawing the rest from reference TRBV5-4 and TRBJ2-3, the complete variable domain is ETGVTQSPTHLIKTRGQQVTLRCSSQSGHNTVSWYQQALGQGPQFIFQYYREEENGRGNFPPRFSGLQFPNYSSELNVNALELDDSALYLCASSPGPGGATDTQYFGPGTRLTVL.

The chain is built from TRBV19 and TRBJ1-1; D is ambiguous. Germline assignment: CDR1 LNHDA and CDR2 SQIVND (reference sequence). The CDR3 has 13 amino acids. The ends were cut back, 6 bases at V and 0 bases at J, with 8 bases in the middle. The CDR3 protein is CASRVEMNTEAFF. For the CDR3, the DNA is TGTGCCAGTAGGGTAGAGATGAACACTGAAGCTTTCTTT.

This clone came up once. This chain connects TRBV1 to TRBJ1-2; the D segment call TRBD1 is taken from the table without a DNA check. TRBV1 counts as a pseudogene. The CDR3 contains 11 residues. CDR3 DNA: TGCACCAGCAGGGACAGGGTCGGCTACACCTTC. This encodes CTSRDRVGYTF.

This clone was counted between two and nine times. CDR3 amino acids: CASRRGGSGNTIYF. In DNA form, the CDR3 reads TGTGCCAGCAGACGAGGGGGCTCTGGAAACACCATATATTTT. This sequence joins TRBV7-2 and TRBJ1-3, with a possible D match to TRBD1 (6 bases). Trimming stripped 6 bases from V and 0 bases from J, with 9 bases between. Germline CDR1 reads SGHTA; CDR2 reads FQGNSA. CDR3 length: 14 amino acids.

The chain uses TRBV6-5 and TRBJ1-2; possible D gene TRBD1, 6 bases. The CDR3 covers 15 residues. V lost 5 bases, J lost 5 bases, and 18 bases lay in between. Germline lookup yields CDR1 MNHEY and CDR2 SVGAGI. CDR3 DNA: TGTGCCAGCAGTCCACGTTTGGACAGCCAATATGGCTACACCTTC. This gives the protein CASSPRLDSQYGYTF.

CDR3 DNA sequence: TGTGCCAGCAGCAGGGACAGGGTTGAAAAACTGTTTTTT. It encodes CASSRDRVEKLFF. The rearrangement uses TRBV5-6 and TRBJ1-4; TRBD1 agrees at 9 bases. The germline V gene encodes CDR1 SGHDT and CDR2 YYEEEE. V was pared by 4 bases and J by 7 bases, with 2 bases of the junction left unmatched. This CDR3 region has 13 residues.

This clone showed up just once. V and J are TRBV11-2 and TRBJ2-7; 8 bases line up with TRBD2. The CDR3 has 15 residues. Germline CDR1 and CDR2: SGHAT and FQNNGV. V lost 1 base and J lost 2; bases outside the gene matches: 4. The CDR3 spells CASSLAGAGAYEQYF. Written as DNA, the CDR3 is TGTGCCAGCAGCTTAGCAGGAGCGGGGGCCTACGAGCAGTACTTC.

This clone occurred once. The chain joins TRBV12-2 to TRBJ2-5; TRBD2 is taken as the D call from the table, unchecked against the DNA. TRBV12-2 is recorded as a pseudogene. The CDR3 runs to 16 residues. The CDR3 sequence is CASRPGLAGGKETQYF. The CDR3 coding sequence is TGTGCAAGTCGCCCGGGACTAGCGGGGGGGAAAGAGACCCAGTACTTC.

The chain recombines TRBV7-3 with TRBJ1-1; possibly TRBD1 for D (5 bases). Trimming took off 5 bases at V and 4 bases at J, with 11 bases between the two ends. The CDR3 is made up of 13 amino acids. Germline V gene data show CDR1 as SGHTA and CDR2 as FQGTGA. CDR3 coding DNA: TGTGCCAGCAGCGTCCGAAGGGGCACTGAAGCTTTCTTT. Translated, it gives CASSVRRGTEAFF.

The genes are TRBV9 and TRBJ1-3; 8 bases line up with TRBD1. CDR3 length equals 17 residues. Per the germline V gene, CDR1 is SGDLS and CDR2 is YYNGEE. The junction had 7 bases not matched to a gene; V was cut back by 2 bases and J by 0 bases. The CDR3 DNA reads as TGTGCCAGCAGCGTTGGACAGGGAGGTCCCTCTGGAAACACCATATATTTT. Its translation is CASSVGQGGPSGNTIYF.

This chain links TRBV9 with TRBJ1-1, with D possibly matching TRBD1 (6 bases). The germline V and J ends were trimmed by 3 bases and 11 bases, with 23 bases remaining between them. CDR3 length equals 15 residues. CDR1 is SGDLS and CDR2 is YYNGEE in the germline V gene. CDR3 sequence reads: CASSATGFFIRSAFF. The CDR3 DNA reads TGTGCCAGCAGCGCCACAGGGTTCTTTATCCGAAGTGCTTTCTTT. Filled out from reference TRBV9 and TRBJ1-1, the complete variable domain reads DSGVTQTPKHLITATGQRVTLRCSPRSGDLSVYWYQQSLDQGLQFLIQYYNGEERAKGNILERFSAQQFPDLHSELNLSSLELGDSALYFCASSATGFFIRSAFFGQGTRLTVV.

V gene TRBV2 combines with J gene TRBJ1-4, with D possibly TRBD1 on 6 matching bases. V was pared by 4 bases and J by 8 bases, with 14 bases between. The germline gives CDR1 SNHLY, CDR2 FYNNEI. The CDR3 has 14 residues. The CDR3 sequence: CASSGRRTDEKLFF. Written as DNA, the CDR3 is TGTGCCAGCAGTGGAAGACGGACAGACGAAAAACTGTTTTTT.

The V call is TRBV6-2 or TRBV6-3, the J call TRBJ1-5; D is uncertain. Looked up from germline, CDR1 is MNHEY and CDR2 is SVGEGT. CDR3 length: 14 amino acids. Trimming removed 4 bases at V and 4 bases at J, with 11 bases between. The CDR3 loop is CASSLLASNQPQHF. The CDR3 coding sequence is TGTGCCAGCAGTTTATTAGCCAGTAATCAGCCCCAGCATTTT.

The genes are TRBV19 and TRBJ2-3; a weak D match, TRBD2 (5 bases). This CDR3 has 14 residues. V gave up 7 bases and J gave up 1 base, with 12 bases separating them. Germline-derived CDR1 and CDR2 are LNHDA and SQIVND (reference sequence). The CDR3 DNA sequence: TGTGCCAGTATAGGACGGGGAGGCACAGATACGCAGTATTTT. Translating gives CASIGRGGTDTQYF. Together with reference TRBV19 and TRBJ2-3, the CDR3 gives the full variable domain: DGGITQSPKYLFRKEGQNVTLSCEQNLNHDAMYWYRQDPGQGLRLIYYSQIVNDFQKGDIAEGYSVSREKKESFPLTVTSAQKNPTAFYLCASIGRGGTDTQYFGPGTRLTVL.

The chain uses TRBV10-1 and TRBJ2-7, with TRBD1 matching 7 bases. The length of the CDR3 is 13 residues. Losses at the gene ends were 0 bases for V and 5 bases for J; bases not matched to a gene: 1. Per the germline V gene, CDR1 is WNHNN and CDR2 is SYGVQD (reference sequence). The DNA for the CDR3 is TGCGCCAGCAGTGAGTCGACAGGGCACGAGCAGTACTTC. It specifies CASSESTGHEQYF.

This chain uses TRBV19 with TRBJ2-5; D uncertain. CDR1 is LNHDA, CDR2 SQIVND, per germline (reference sequence). V was cut by 2 bases and J by 5 bases, with 3 bases left in between. The CDR3 runs 11 residues. The CDR3 here is CASSISETQYF. CDR3 bases: TGTGCCAGTAGTATATCGGAGACCCAGTACTTC.

There are a few counts of this clone. This rearrangement joins TRBV7-2 to TRBJ2-7; TRBD2 is a possible D gene (7 bases). CDR3 size: 17 residues. V gave up 1 base and J gave up 3 bases, with 19 bases separating them. Germline CDR1 and CDR2: SGHTA and FQGNSA. CDR3 DNA: TGTGCCAGCAGCTTAGAAGGGGGGGCATTGGGCTTCTACGAGCAGTACTTC. This gives the protein CASSLEGGALGFYEQYF.

The chain uses TRBV7-2 and TRBJ2-7, with D uncertain. CDR3 size: 13 residues. Trimming removed 5 bases from V and 2 bases from J, with 10 bases in between. Germline CDR1 and CDR2: SGHTA and FQGNSA. CDR3 DNA: TGTGCCAGCAGCCCCCGGTATCCCTACGAGCAGTACTTC. Its protein is CASSPRYPYEQYF. The full variable domain, its missing parts supplied by reference TRBV7-2 and TRBJ2-7, is GAGVSQSPSNKVTEKGKDVELRCDPISGHTALYWYRQSLGQGLEFLIYFQGNSAPDKSGLPSDRFSAERTGGSVSTLTIQRTQQEDSAVYLCASSPRYPYEQYFGPGTRLTVT.

The rearrangement joins TRBV3-1 (or the pseudogene TRBV3-2) to TRBJ1-1; no reliable D call. This CDR3 has 16 amino acids. Germline CDR1 LGHDT, CDR2 YNNKEL (reference sequence). Trimming pared 3 bases from V and 0 bases from J, leaving 14 bases between. This chain's CDR3 is CASSHLPSGMNTEAFF. The CDR3 DNA reads TGTGCCAGCAGCCATTTACCCAGTGGTATGAACACTGAAGCTTTCTTT.

The chain employs TRBV19 and TRBJ1-2; 9 bases are a match to TRBD1. Trimming cost V 3 bases and J 2 bases; bases outside gene matches: 10. Germline CDR1 LNHDA, CDR2 SQIVND (reference sequence). This CDR3 is built from 17 residues. CDR3 sequence (DNA): TGTGCCAGTAGTATCGCCGGGACAGGGCGTCGGAACTATGGCTACACCTTC. This sequence encodes CASSIAGTGRRNYGYTF.

The table lists this clone with a count of one. The chain recombines TRBV7-3 with TRBJ2-2; 9 bases fit TRBD1. Trimming took 4 bases from V and 1 from J; bases not matched to a gene: 1. The CDR3 totals 15 residues. Germline V CDR1 and CDR2: SGHTA, FQGTGA. The CDR3 sequence: CASSSGQGNTGELFF. Here the CDR3 DNA reads TGTGCCAGCAGCTCGGGACAGGGGAACACCGGGGAGCTGTTTTTT.

The chain is built from TRBV19 and TRBJ1-2, with a possible D match to TRBD1 (5 bases). Trimming cost V 4 bases and J 4 bases, with 25 bases left between them. The V gene's germline CDR1 is LNHDA and CDR2 SQIVND (reference sequence). The CDR3 totals 18 residues. The chain's CDR3 is CASSRMAGRGERSYGYTF. CDR3 sequence (DNA): TGTGCCAGTAGTAGAATGGCGGGACGGGGGGAGCGGAGCTATGGCTACACCTTC.